This TCR beta chain was observed in a study of T cells in Graves' hyperthyroidism and ophthalmopathy. Comment on this clonotype: Antigen specificity is unknown.

The study's findings and limits: Model-based prediction identified ophthalmopathy a median roughly six months prior to its onset.

The TCR beta CDR3 regions underwent amplification using RNA transcripts as the source. The HTBI primer set was used in a first-round RT-PCR of the TCR CDR3. TCRdb fed the multiplex PCR reads into MiXCR, producing one record per CDR3 protein. Of about 620,000 distinct CDR3 sequences listed, around 16% are singletons. Deletions cut 7 bases from V and 6 bases from J, with 21 bases between. There are 16 residues in the CDR3. CDR1 and CDR2 (germline): LNHDA, SQIVND (reference sequence). Sequencing was performed on blood. The genes are TRBV19 and TRBJ1-4; tentatively, D is TRBD1 (6 bases). This sequence was found in a woman in her twenties or thirties with Graves' hyperthyroidism. The CDR3 loop reads CASTTGAQPGYEKLFF. DNA for the CDR3: TGTGCCAGTACGACGGGGGCCCAACCGGGATATGAAAAACTGTTTTTT.